The 24 T cell receptor beta chains presented below share a single source sample, sequenced in a study of cytomegalovirus exposure and HLA in healthy donors. The PCR contained 60 Vbeta and 13 Jbeta primers. Here immunoSEQ multiplex PCR was the method, and the copy in TCRdb shows in-frame clones only, minus some. The data show 100,000 to 150,000 clones, 75% to 90% seen once. What was sequenced was PBMCs. These receptors originate from a man aged 18 to 30 in good health and CMV-seropositive.

The chain carries TRBV2 and TRBJ2-7, with D possibly TRBD1 on 7 matching bases. The length of the CDR3 is 15 residues. The germline gives CDR1 SNHLY, CDR2 FYNNEI. Trimming removed 1 base at V and 5 bases at J, with 15 bases between. CDR3 residues: CASSEGQGGADEQYF. The CDR3 coding sequence is TGTGCCAGCAGTGAAGGGCAGGGGGGAGCGGACGAGCAGTACTTC.

This clone occurred once. The chain is built from TRBV29-1 and TRBJ2-7, with TRBD1 matching over 7 bases. The V segment lost 5 bases and the J segment 0 bases; nucleotides outside the gene matches: 4. Germline CDR1 SQVTM, CDR2 ANQGSEA. The CDR3 is 13 residues long. DNA of the CDR3: TGCAGCGTTCTCCGGGACAGCTCCTACGAGCAGTACTTC. Residues: CSVLRDSSYEQYF.

J is TRBJ2-2 and V is TRBV5-4; TRBD2 agrees at 8 bases. This CDR3 spans 16 amino acids. CDR1 is SGHNT, CDR2 YYREEE, per germline (reference sequence). V gave up 0 bases and J gave up 4 bases; unmatched junction bases: 5. The CDR3 coding sequence is TGTGCCAGCAGCTTGGGGGCGGGGGGCGTCACCGGGGAGCTGTTTTTT. Translated, it gives CASSLGAGGVTGELFF.

The chain joins TRBV7-6 to TRBJ2-1, with D possibly TRBD2 on 5 matching bases. Trimming removed 2 bases from V and 7 bases from J, with 15 bases in between. Germline values: CDR1 SGHVS, CDR2 FNYEAQ. The CDR3 is 15 amino acids. The CDR3 loop is CASSLFNGVGNEQFF. CDR3 nucleotide sequence: TGTGCCAGCAGCTTATTTAACGGGGTCGGAAATGAGCAGTTCTTC.

The chain carries TRBV7-9 and TRBJ1-1, with 8 bases fitting TRBD1. Germline CDR1 and CDR2: SEHNR and FQNEAQ (reference sequence). V shed 6 bases, J shed 0 bases, and the junction held 9 bases outside the gene matches. This CDR3 is 16 amino acids long. Here the CDR3 DNA reads TGTGCCAGCAGGCCAGGGGGCGACGGGGTGAACACTGAAGCTTTCTTT. Amino acid sequence: CASRPGGDGVNTEAFF.

The chain carries TRBV18 and TRBJ2-1, with 8 positions matching TRBD1. The CDR3 runs to 14 residues. Germline CDR1 reads KGHSH; CDR2 reads LQKENI. V lost 1 base and J lost 8; bases outside the gene matches: 4. The CDR3 DNA sequence: TGTGCCAGCTCACCACAATTACAGGGGGATGAGCAGTTCTTC. This encodes CASSPQLQGDEQFF.

This chain connects TRBV20-1 to TRBJ2-1; D uncertain. V was shortened by 2 bases and J by 5 bases, with 4 bases between the two germline ends. The length of the CDR3 is 11 residues. Germline V CDR1 and CDR2: DFQATT, SNEGSKA (reference sequence). This chain's CDR3 is CSARYDNEQFF. The CDR3 DNA reads TGCAGTGCTAGATATGACAATGAGCAGTTCTTC.

The rearrangement uses TRBV30 and TRBJ2-2, with 7 bases matching TRBD1. The V gene's germline CDR1 is GTSNPN and CDR2 SVGIG (reference sequence). With 3 bases clipped from V and 2 bases from J, the junction kept 3 bases outside the gene matches. CDR3 length: 14 amino acids. DNA of the CDR3: TGTGCCTGGAGGGGGGACAGTAACACCGGGGAGCTGTTTTTT. This sequence encodes CAWRGDSNTGELFF. The complete variable domain, with remaining parts taken from reference TRBV30 and TRBJ2-2, reads SQTIHQWPATLVQPVGSPLSLECTVEGTSNPNLYWYRQAAGRGLQLLFYSVGIGQISSEVPQNLSASRPQDRQFILSSKKLLLSDSGFYLCAWRGDSNTGELFFGEGSRLTVL.

This chain joins TRBV6-5 and TRBJ1-1; possible D gene TRBD1, 6 bases. Germline V lookup: CDR1 MNHEY, CDR2 SVGAGI. This CDR3 has 14 amino acids. V was shortened by 3 bases and J by 5 bases, with 13 bases between the two germline ends. CDR3 coding DNA: TGTGCCAGCAGTTATACAACAGGGAGAACTGAAGCTTTCTTT. Translated: CASSYTTGRTEAFF.

The rearrangement uses TRBV28 and TRBJ2-7, with TRBD2 as a possible D gene (6 bases). CDR3 size: 15 residues. Germline V gene data show CDR1 as MDHEN and CDR2 as SYDVKM. V dropped 3 bases and J dropped 3 bases, with 15 bases sitting between them. CDR3 residues: CASSLAGRGNYEQYF. Here the CDR3 DNA reads TGTGCCAGCAGTTTGGCAGGTCGGGGGAACTACGAGCAGTACTTC.

This clone was detected only once. The sample has other DNA sequences that encode this CDR3 too. This chain uses TRBV5-4 with TRBJ1-3, with D perhaps TRBD1 (5 bases). Trimming pared 3 bases from V and 4 bases from J, leaving 11 bases between. The germline CDR1 and CDR2 sequences are SGHNT and YYREEE (reference sequence). This CDR3 is 14 amino acids long. CDR3 in DNA: TGTGCCAGCAGCTCCCCGGGGGTAGGAAACACCATATATTTT. Translating it yields CASSSPGVGNTIYF.

The chain uses TRBV6-5 and TRBJ1-1; D may be TRBD1 (5 bases). From germline, CDR1 is MNHEY and CDR2 SVGAGI. This CDR3 is 13 amino acids long. Trimming left V 4 bases short and J 4 bases short, with 10 bases between. CDR3 amino acids: CASSLLQGTEAFF. The CDR3 nucleotides are TGTGCCAGCAGTTTATTGCAGGGCACTGAAGCTTTCTTT.

This clone was seen once. The chain links TRBV5-1 to TRBJ2-6; tentatively, D is TRBD1 (6 bases). The CDR3 covers 13 residues. Germline values: CDR1 SGHRS, CDR2 YFSETQ. Trimming pared 10 bases from V and 6 bases from J, leaving 14 bases between. CDR3 DNA: TGCGCCGTCCGGGACACTGAGGCCAACGTCCTGACTTTC. It encodes CAVRDTEANVLTF. Full variable domain (remainder filled in from reference TRBV5-1 and TRBJ2-6): KAGVTQTPRYLIKTRGQQVTLSCSPISGHRSVSWYQQTPGQGLQFLFEYFSETQRNKGNFPGRFSGRQFSNSRSEMNVSTLELGDSALYLCAVRDTEANVLTFGAGSRLTVL.

The chain combines TRBV2 with TRBJ1-1, with D perhaps matching TRBD1 (6 bases). The CDR3 length is 15 residues. In germline, CDR1 is SNHLY, CDR2 FYNNEI. Between the trimmed V and J ends, which lost 1 base and 5 bases, there was a span of 14 bases. CDR3 nucleotides: TGTGCCAGCAGTGAAGTTCACCAGGGGAGAACTGAAGCTTTCTTT. The encoded protein is CASSEVHQGRTEAFF.

The rearrangement uses TRBV4-1 and TRBJ1-5; no reliable D call. V lost 1 base and J lost 0, with 7 bases in between. CDR3 length equals 15 residues. Germline assignment: CDR1 MGHRA and CDR2 YSYEKL. The CDR3, as DNA: TGCGCCAGCAGCCAAGCGGGGTATAGCAATCAGCCCCAGCATTTT. Translated: CASSQAGYSNQPQHF.

A single count supports this clone. The rearrangement uses TRBV29-1 and TRBJ2-5; 7 nucleotides match TRBD2. TRBJ2-7 explains the end of the DNA better; the J call may be wrong. The CDR3 consists of 13 residues. Looked up from germline, CDR1 is SQVTM and CDR2 is ANQGSEA. The CDR3 nucleotides read TGCAGCGTTGAGGGAGGGAATATCTACGAGCAGTACTTC. It yields the protein CSVEGGNIYEQYF.

V gene TRBV5-1 combines with J gene TRBJ2-2; TRBD2 agrees at 7 bases. V trimming: 0 bases; J trimming: 2 bases; junction bases outside the gene matches: 1. There are 15 residues in the CDR3. Germline CDR1 SGHRS, CDR2 YFSETQ. DNA for the CDR3: TGCGCCAGCAGCTTGGGCGGGGGAAACACCGGGGAGCTGTTTTTT. Its translation: CASSLGGGNTGELFF.

CDR3 DNA: TGTGCCAGCGGTCCTACAGGGTTTCAGAATTCACCCCTCCACTTT. Residues: CASGPTGFQNSPLHF. The chain uses TRBV11-3 and TRBJ1-6, with TRBD1 as a possible D gene (6 bases). The length of the CDR3 is 15 residues. Germline V CDR1 and CDR2: SGHNT, YENEEA. Trimming pared 8 bases from V and 7 bases from J, leaving 18 bases between.

V is TRBV12-5 and J is TRBJ2-1; 7 bases align to TRBD1. V shed 3 bases, J shed 2 bases, and the junction held 4 bases outside the gene matches. Germline V CDR1 and CDR2: LGHNT, FRNRAP. The CDR3 is made up of 15 amino acids. Written as DNA, the CDR3 is TGTGCTAGTGGTTTCGACAGGGACCCCTACAATGAGCAGTTCTTC. This encodes CASGFDRDPYNEQFF.

This clone was recorded a few times. CDR3 loop: CASTLGAGNTEAFF. In DNA form, the CDR3 reads TGTGCCAGCACCCTTGGGGCAGGGAACACTGAAGCTTTCTTT. The chain joins TRBV6-1 to TRBJ1-1, with a tentative D call TRBD1 (5 bases). The ends were cut back, 7 bases at V and 1 base at J, with 13 bases in the middle. CDR1 is MNHNS and CDR2 is SASEGT in the germline V gene. This CDR3 has 14 amino acids.

The chain combines TRBV29-1 with TRBJ2-1; the D gene is possibly TRBD2 (5 bases). The germline CDR1 and CDR2 sequences are SQVTM and ANQGSEA. The V and J ends lost 6 bases and 2 bases respectively, with 14 bases between them. This CDR3 is 14 amino acids long. The CDR3 nucleotides are TGCAGCGTCCCCGCGGGTGCCGCCTACAATGAGCAGTTCTTC. Residues: CSVPAGAAYNEQFF.

The chain carries TRBV28 and TRBJ1-1; no firm D call. The germline V gene encodes CDR1 MDHEN and CDR2 SYDVKM. The V gene lost 2 bases and the J gene lost 4 bases, with 8 bases spanning the gap. This CDR3 contains 13 residues. In DNA, the CDR3 is TGTGCCAGCAGTTTAGGGTCGGGCACTGAAGCTTTCTTT. The encoded protein is CASSLGSGTEAFF.

CDR3 sequence (DNA): TGTGCCAGCAGCTTTACAGGGGACACTGAAGCTTTCTTT. As protein: CASSFTGDTEAFF. V gene TRBV5-6 combines with J gene TRBJ1-1, with 7 nucleotides matching TRBD1. The J segment lost 3 bases and the V segment lost 2 bases, leaving 1 base of the junction unmatched. This CDR3 is built from 13 residues. CDR1 and CDR2 from the germline V gene are SGHDT and YYEEEE.

The J gene is TRBJ2-2, the V gene TRBV9; 10 bases map to TRBD1. With V trimmed by 3 bases and J by 5 bases, 7 bases remained unmatched. The CDR3 contains 16 residues. Germline V gene lookup returns CDR1 SGDLS and CDR2 YYNGEE. CDR3 residues: CASSDGQGVITGELFF. The CDR3 region has the DNA TGTGCCAGCAGCGACGGACAGGGGGTAATAACCGGGGAGCTGTTTTTT.